These T cell receptor beta chains were read from a single sample in a study of T-cell reconstitution after alpha-beta-depleted transplantation in children. Via MiXCR, TCRdb re-called the PCR reads, giving one row per CDR3 protein. The sample holds roughly 300,000 distinct CDR3 sequences, 10% to 13% seen once. The sample consisted of PBMCs from the stem cell graft donor, taken from the stem cell graft. The receptor source for this set is a human donor who donated a stem cell graft to a child with acute lymphoblastic leukemia. Each CDR3 is given with its conserved first and last residue. The D gene is left open where the match is weak. Size tells how often a clone was seen (once, few, many) or the class of an expanded clone, and some rows leave it out.

d_gene: NA
j_gene: TRBJ2-1
abundance: NA
v_gene: TRBV3-1
CDR3aa: CASSPAWGSYNEQFF
CDR3nt: TGTGCCAGCAGCCCTGCGTGGGGTAGCTACAATGAGCAGTTCTTC

d_gene: NA
j_gene: TRBJ2-6
abundance: NA
v_gene: TRBV6-4
CDR3aa: CASSDSAGGHGANVLTF
CDR3nt: TGTGCCAGCAGTGACTCGGCAGGGGGGCATGGGGCCAACGTCCTGACTTTC

d_gene: NA
j_gene: TRBJ2-6
abundance: many
v_gene: TRBV6-2/TRBV6-3
CDR3aa: CASSYSATLGGHAGANVLTF
CDR3nt: TGTGCCAGCAGTTACTCGGCGACCCTCGGCGGACACGCGGGGGCCAACGTCCTGACTTTC

d_gene: TRBD1
j_gene: TRBJ1-5
abundance: few
v_gene: TRBV7-2
CDR3aa: CASSWGTVNQPQHF
CDR3nt: TGTGCCAGCAGCTGGGGGACAGTCAATCAGCCCCAGCATTTT

d_gene: NA
j_gene: TRBJ1-6
abundance: few
v_gene: TRBV27
CDR3aa: CASKKQGDNSPLHF
CDR3nt: TGTGCCAGCAAGAAACAGGGAGATAATTCACCCCTCCACTTT

d_gene: TRBD2
j_gene: TRBJ2-5
abundance: few
v_gene: TRBV20-1
CDR3aa: CSAIQREGLGETQYF
CDR3nt: TGCAGTGCAATCCAGCGGGAGGGCCTAGGAGAGACCCAGTACTTC

d_gene: TRBD1
j_gene: TRBJ2-7
abundance: few
v_gene: TRBV4-1
CDR3aa: CASSRNRIRDSSYEQYF
CDR3nt: TGCGCCAGCAGCCGCAATCGGATCCGGGACAGCTCCTACGAGCAGTACTTC

d_gene: TRBD1
j_gene: TRBJ2-1
abundance: NA
v_gene: TRBV24-1
CDR3aa: CATSPGQGARGEQFF
CDR3nt: TGTGCCACCAGCCCGGGACAGGGGGCGCGAGGTGAGCAGTTCTTC

d_gene: NA
j_gene: TRBJ2-5
abundance: few
v_gene: TRBV6-1
CDR3aa: CASSTRDVGKTQYF
CDR3nt: TGTGCCAGCAGCACACGGGACGTTGGAAAGACCCAGTACTTC

d_gene: TRBD2
j_gene: TRBJ2-3
abundance: NA
v_gene: TRBV20-1
CDR3aa: CSASPGGITDTQYF
CDR3nt: TGCAGTGCTAGCCCGGGGGGTATCACAGATACGCAGTATTTT

d_gene: NA
j_gene: TRBJ2-7
abundance: NA
v_gene: TRBV7-3
CDR3aa: CASSPMDGHYYEQYF
CDR3nt: TGTGCCAGCAGCCCAATGGACGGACATTACTACGAGCAGTACTTC

d_gene: TRBD2
j_gene: TRBJ2-1
abundance: NA
v_gene: TRBV5-1
CDR3aa: CASSLDWGGIGEQFF
CDR3nt: TGCGCCAGCAGCTTGGATTGGGGAGGGATCGGTGAGCAGTTCTTC

d_gene: TRBD1
j_gene: TRBJ1-1
abundance: few
v_gene: TRBV12-3/TRBV12-4
CDR3aa: CASKPGQGNTEAFF
CDR3nt: TGTGCCAGCAAACCGGGACAGGGAAACACTGAAGCTTTCTTT

d_gene: NA
j_gene: TRBJ1-2
abundance: NA
v_gene: TRBV20-1
CDR3aa: CSARTREDYGYTF
CDR3nt: TGCAGTGCTAGAACCCGGGAGGACTATGGCTACACCTTC

d_gene: NA
j_gene: TRBJ1-4
abundance: many
v_gene: TRBV7-2
CDR3aa: CASSLARASSNEKLFF
CDR3nt: TGTGCCAGCAGCTTAGCGCGGGCATCGTCTAATGAAAAACTGTTTTTT

d_gene: TRBD2
j_gene: TRBJ2-1
abundance: few
v_gene: TRBV7-7
CDR3aa: CASSHTSGAREQFF
CDR3nt: TGTGCTAGCAGCCATACTAGCGGGGCCAGAGAGCAGTTCTTC

d_gene: NA
j_gene: TRBJ2-3
abundance: NA
v_gene: TRBV5-1
CDR3aa: CASSSGTPSTDTQYF
CDR3nt: TGCGCCAGCAGCTCAGGGACACCCAGCACAGATACGCAGTATTTT

d_gene: NA
j_gene: TRBJ2-1
abundance: many
v_gene: TRBV6-5
CDR3aa: CASSYSGDPYNEQFF
CDR3nt: TGTGCCAGCAGTTACTCCGGGGACCCCTACAATGAGCAGTTCTTC

d_gene: NA
j_gene: TRBJ1-1
abundance: NA
v_gene: TRBV5-1
CDR3aa: CASSPESPLNTEAFF
CDR3nt: TGCGCCAGCAGCCCGGAAAGTCCTTTGAACACTGAAGCTTTCTTT

d_gene: TRBD2
j_gene: TRBJ2-7
abundance: few
v_gene: TRBV6-2/TRBV6-3
CDR3aa: CASSYPAGLAVYEQYF
CDR3nt: TGTGCCAGCAGTTACCCAGCCGGCCTAGCGGTCTACGAGCAGTACTTC

d_gene: NA
j_gene: TRBJ2-7
abundance: few
v_gene: TRBV9
CDR3aa: CASSVDNEQYF
CDR3nt: TGTGCCAGCAGCGTAGATAACGAGCAGTACTTC

d_gene: NA
j_gene: TRBJ2-3
abundance: few
v_gene: TRBV10-3
CDR3aa: CATYTDTQYF
CDR3nt: TGTGCCACTTACACAGATACGCAGTATTTT

d_gene: NA
j_gene: TRBJ2-7
abundance: many
v_gene: TRBV3-1
CDR3aa: CASSQDRIYEQYF
CDR3nt: TGTGCCAGCAGCCAAGATAGGATTTACGAGCAGTACTTC

d_gene: NA
j_gene: TRBJ1-1
abundance: NA
v_gene: TRBV11-2
CDR3aa: CASSPLGRQEDTEAFF
CDR3nt: TGTGCCAGCAGCCCCTTAGGGCGACAGGAGGACACTGAAGCTTTCTTT

d_gene: TRBD2
j_gene: TRBJ2-1
abundance: NA
v_gene: TRBV5-1
CDR3aa: CASSQRESSYNEQFF
CDR3nt: TGCGCCAGCAGTCAGCGGGAGAGCTCCTACAATGAGCAGTTCTTC

d_gene: TRBD1
j_gene: TRBJ1-1
abundance: many
v_gene: TRBV29-1
CDR3aa: CSVEVRTGMSVGTEAFF
CDR3nt: TGCAGCGTTGAAGTCCGGACAGGGATGAGTGTTGGCACTGAAGCTTTCTTT

d_gene: NA
j_gene: TRBJ2-7
abundance: many
v_gene: TRBV20-1
CDR3aa: CSASSGVSYEQYF
CDR3nt: TGCAGTGCTAGCTCTGGGGTTAGCTACGAGCAGTACTTC

d_gene: TRBD2
j_gene: TRBJ2-7
abundance: NA
v_gene: TRBV20-1
CDR3aa: CSARKRGLADYEQHF
CDR3nt: TGCAGTGCTAGAAAGCGTGGACTAGCGGACTACGAGCAGCACTTC

d_gene: NA
j_gene: TRBJ2-1
abundance: many
v_gene: TRBV6-5
CDR3aa: CASSYSSLNEQFF
CDR3nt: TGTGCCAGCAGTTACTCGAGCCTCAATGAGCAGTTCTTC

d_gene: NA
j_gene: TRBJ2-7
abundance: few
v_gene: TRBV7-8
CDR3aa: CASSLAQGHYEQYF
CDR3nt: TGTGCCAGCAGCTTAGCCCAGGGTCACTACGAGCAGTACTTC

d_gene: NA
j_gene: TRBJ1-1
abundance: many
v_gene: TRBV5-1
CDR3aa: CASSWTENTEAFF
CDR3nt: TGCGCCAGCAGCTGGACAGAGAACACTGAAGCTTTCTTT

d_gene: NA
j_gene: TRBJ2-7
abundance: NA
v_gene: TRBV6-1
CDR3aa: CASRIGQTSSYEQYF
CDR3nt: TGTGCCAGCAGGATCGGACAGACGAGCTCCTACGAGCAGTACTTC

d_gene: TRBD2
j_gene: TRBJ2-3
abundance: NA
v_gene: TRBV3-1
CDR3aa: CTSSLNSGLAGSTDTQYF
CDR3nt: TGTACCAGCAGCCTGAATTCGGGACTAGCGGGGAGCACAGATACGCAGTATTTT

d_gene: TRBD2
j_gene: TRBJ2-3
abundance: few
v_gene: TRBV6-5
CDR3aa: CASSYMRRENTDTQYF
CDR3nt: TGTGCCAGCAGTTACATGAGGCGGGAGAACACAGATACGCAGTATTTT

d_gene: NA
j_gene: TRBJ2-5
abundance: NA
v_gene: TRBV7-9
CDR3aa: CASSPDGNQETQYF
CDR3nt: TGTGCCAGCAGCCCGGACGGAAACCAAGAGACCCAGTACTTC

d_gene: NA
j_gene: TRBJ1-4
abundance: NA
v_gene: TRBV5-1
CDR3aa: CASRIATNEKLFF
CDR3nt: TGCGCCAGCCGAATCGCAACTAATGAAAAACTGTTTTTT

d_gene: NA
j_gene: TRBJ2-1
abundance: NA
v_gene: TRBV7-2
CDR3aa: CASSLAPGRYNEQFF
CDR3nt: TGTGCCAGCAGCTTAGCCCCTGGGAGGTACAATGAGCAGTTCTTC

d_gene: TRBD2
j_gene: TRBJ2-7
abundance: many
v_gene: TRBV7-9
CDR3aa: CASSLRGLAPYEQYF
CDR3nt: TGTGCCAGCAGCTTGAGGGGACTAGCCCCCTACGAGCAGTACTTC

d_gene: NA
j_gene: TRBJ2-7
abundance: NA
v_gene: TRBV4-1
CDR3aa: CASSQDSTGTYEQYF
CDR3nt: TGCGCCAGCAGCCAAGATTCAACCGGGACCTACGAGCAGTACTTC

d_gene: TRBD1
j_gene: TRBJ2-7
abundance: NA
v_gene: TRBV12-3/TRBV12-4
CDR3aa: CASSYSPWMTGGYEQYF
CDR3nt: TGTGCCAGCAGTTACAGTCCGTGGATGACAGGGGGCTACGAGCAGTACTTC

d_gene: TRBD2
j_gene: TRBJ2-7
abundance: few
v_gene: TRBV20-1
CDR3aa: CSVFLLAGGLEQYF
CDR3nt: TGCAGTGTTTTCCTACTAGCGGGAGGGCTAGAGCAGTACTTC

d_gene: NA
j_gene: TRBJ2-7
abundance: NA
v_gene: TRBV2
CDR3aa: CASSDYEQYF
CDR3nt: TGTGCCAGCAGTGATTACGAGCAGTACTTC